This TCR beta chain comes out of a study of metastatic and nonmetastatic thyroid tumors. Patients had received no treatment of any kind before thyroid surgery. This clone was seen more than once but under ten times. V gave up 5 bases and J gave up 3 bases; unmatched junction bases: 8. The germline V gene encodes CDR1 SGHAT and CDR2 FQNNGV. The length of the CDR3 is 15 residues. TCRdb reanalyzed the PCR reads via MiXCR. The sample has 15,000 to 20,000 clones, roughly 22% seen once. The clonotype was recovered from a female donor with papillary thyroid cancer or a benign thyroid nodule (not recorded which). Some clones in this sample may be carry-over from other donors' samples. Sequencing used adjacent normal tissue. V usage is TRBV11-2 and J usage is TRBJ2-3, with TRBD1 matching 7 bases. In DNA form, the CDR3 reads TGTGCCAGCAGCGAAACAGGGGTAAAGACAGATACGCAGTATTTT. Its protein is CASSETGVKTDTQYF.